The clone carrying this T cell receptor (beta chain) has at least ten counts. Its antigen is not identified. TCRdb re-analysed the RT-PCR reads in MiXCR, keeping a single row per CDR3 protein. The sample has approximately 230,000 distinct CDR3 sequences; about 12% are singletons. The CDR3 extends over 16 amino acids. CDR1 is SGHRS, CDR2 YFSETQ, per germline. Between the trimmed V and J ends, which lost 4 bases and 2 bases, there was a span of 18 bases. This sample was taken from a study of response to subunit inactivated influenza vaccine. Study-wide results and limits: Authors suggested that a seasonal influenza vaccination recruits few new T cells each time.

The receptor was derived from a man between 50 and 59 years old who received an inactivated influenza vaccine. The source was non-naive T cells sorted from PBMCs, collected less than 15 days before vaccination. This chain joins TRBV5-1 and TRBJ1-2; possibly TRBD1 for D (5 bases). The chain's CDR3 is CASSPGLGDPNYGYTF. CDR3 bases: TGCGCCAGCAGCCCAGGGTTGGGTGACCCCAACTATGGCTACACCTTC.